The 6 T cell receptor beta chains presented below share a single source sample, sequenced in a study of patients and donors after allogeneic stem cell transplantation. TCRdb re-analysed the RT-PCR reads in MiXCR, keeping a single row per CDR3 protein. Here the sample spans about a million distinct CDR3 sequences, approximately 19% being singletons. The sequencing input was blood, either unsorted or a sorted T cell fraction (not recorded which). These receptors originate from a human donor who was either an allogeneic HSCT recipient or a stem cell or donor lymphocyte infusion donor (not recorded which). It is not recorded whose cells these are; they may come from a transplant donor.

This clonotype was recorded a few times. The chain is built from TRBV15 and TRBJ1-2; possibly TRBD1 for D (5 bases). The CDR3 is 14 amino acids. V was cut by 3 bases and J by 5 bases, with 13 bases left in between. Germline V gene data show CDR1 as LNHNV and CDR2 as YYDKDF (reference sequence). This CDR3 reads CATSRERGTYGYTF. The CDR3 DNA reads as TGTGCCACCAGCAGGGAGAGGGGTACTTATGGCTACACCTTC.

In its sample, this clonotype was seen a few times. The J gene is TRBJ2-5, the V gene TRBV27; D is perhaps TRBD2 (5 bases). Germline V CDR1 and CDR2: MNHEY, SMNVEV (reference sequence). The CDR3 totals 13 residues. Trimming removed 1 base at V and 2 bases at J, with 5 bases between. For the CDR3, the DNA is TGTGCCAGCAGTTTATGGAGGCAAGAGACCCAGTACTTC. Translated: CASSLWRQETQYF.

This clonotype has a handful of counts. The chain combines TRBV7-6 with TRBJ1-1, with a possible D match to TRBD1 (5 bases). There are 13 residues in the CDR3. The ends were cut back, 1 base at V and 6 bases at J, with 9 bases in the middle. From germline, CDR1 is SGHVS and CDR2 FNYEAQ. CDR3 bases: TGTGCCAGCAGCTTAGGCCTACAGGCTGAAGCTTTCTTT. Its protein product is CASSLGLQAEAFF. Looking up the rest from reference TRBV7-6 and TRBJ1-1 gives the full variable domain: GAGVSQSPRYKVTKRGQDVALRCDPISGHVSLYWYRQALGQGPEFLTYFNYEAQQDKSGLPNDRFSAERPEGSISTLTIQRTEQRDSAMYRCASSLGLQAEAFFGQGTRLTVV.

The genes are TRBV15 and TRBJ1-2; perhaps TRBD1 as D (6 bases). Trimming shortened V by 1 base and J by 0 bases, and 9 bases separated the two germline ends. Germline assignment: CDR1 LNHNV and CDR2 YYDKDF (reference sequence). The CDR3 runs 15 residues. The DNA for the CDR3 is TGTGCCACCAGCAGAGTAACAGGGACTAACTATGGCTACACCTTC. It translates to CATSRVTGTNYGYTF.

A few counts support this clonotype. The rearrangement links TRBV6-2 or TRBV6-3 to TRBJ2-3; 7 bases match TRBD1. Trimming removed 5 bases from V and 4 bases from J; junction bases left unmatched: 6. Germline CDR1 MNHEY, CDR2 SVGEGT. CDR3 length: 14 amino acids. Written as DNA, the CDR3 is TGTGCCAGCAGTCTCACAGGGGTATCAGATACGCAGTATTTT. It specifies CASSLTGVSDTQYF.

This clonotype came up once. This chain uses TRBV20-1 with TRBJ2-3, with 13 bases aligning to TRBD2. Germline loops: CDR1 DFQATT, CDR2 SNEGSKA (reference sequence). This CDR3 region has 16 residues. The trim removed 1 base at V and 5 bases at J, leaving 6 bases unmatched. CDR3 nucleotide sequence: TGCAGTGCTAGAGGCCTACTAGCGGGGGGGGAAGATACGCAGTATTTT. Protein product: CSARGLLAGGEDTQYF.